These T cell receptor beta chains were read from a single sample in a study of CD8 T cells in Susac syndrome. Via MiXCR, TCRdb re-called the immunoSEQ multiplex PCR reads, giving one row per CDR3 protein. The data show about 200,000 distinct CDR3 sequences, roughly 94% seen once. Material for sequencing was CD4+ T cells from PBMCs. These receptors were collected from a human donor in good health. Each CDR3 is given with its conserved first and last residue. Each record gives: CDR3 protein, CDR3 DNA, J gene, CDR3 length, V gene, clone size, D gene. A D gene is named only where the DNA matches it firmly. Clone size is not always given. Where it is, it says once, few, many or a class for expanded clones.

CASSVSGSTGNTIYF	TGTGCCAGCAGTGTTTCAGGAAGCACCGGAAACACCATATATTTT	TRBJ1-3	15	TRBV9	.	.
CASSQDWGRGSVLLNYGYTF	TGCGCCAGCAGCCAAGATTGGGGCCGGGGGTCCGTACTTCTGAACTATGGCTACACCTTC	TRBJ1-2	20	TRBV4-1	.	.
CSVENRGTIDTQYF	TGCAGCGTTGAGAACAGGGGCACAATTGATACGCAGTATTTT	TRBJ2-3	14	TRBV29-1	once	TRBD1
CSVGDRAPWTNEKLFF	TGCAGCGTCGGGGACAGGGCGCCGTGGACTAATGAAAAACTGTTTTTT	TRBJ1-4	16	TRBV29-1	.	TRBD1
CAWSVPRDRGIQPQHF	TGTGCCTGGAGTGTACCGAGGGACAGGGGGATTCAGCCCCAGCATTTT	TRBJ1-5	16	TRBV30	.	TRBD1
CASSQEPQSYEQYF	TGCGCCAGCAGCCAAGAACCCCAGAGCTACGAGCAGTACTTC	TRBJ2-7	14	TRBV4-3	.	.
CASSNNRANEQFF	TGTGCCAGCAGCAACAACAGGGCCAATGAGCAGTTCTTC	TRBJ2-1	13	TRBV9	.	.
CASSRGWSNEKLFF	TGTGCCAGCAGTAGGGGCTGGTCTAATGAAAAACTGTTTTTT	TRBJ1-4	14	TRBV6-5	.	.
CAWTPGAGNTEAFF	TGTGCCTGGACCCCCGGGGCCGGGAACACTGAAGCTTTCTTT	TRBJ1-1	14	TRBV30	.	.
CASSQDPLAGANEQFF	TGTGCCAGCAGCCAAGATCCCCTAGCGGGAGCCAATGAGCAGTTCTTC	TRBJ2-1	16	TRBV3-1	.	TRBD2
CSASSSGRAGVNEQFF	TGCAGTGCTAGTTCGAGCGGGAGGGCAGGTGTCAATGAGCAGTTCTTC	TRBJ2-1	16	TRBV20-1	.	TRBD2
CASSLRTLGETQYF	TGTGCCAGCAGCTTGAGGACCCTGGGAGAGACCCAGTACTTC	TRBJ2-5	14	TRBV5-6	.	.
CASTLQYNYGYTF	TGTGCCAGCACCCTACAGTACAACTATGGCTACACCTTC	TRBJ1-2	13	TRBV12-3/TRBV12-4	.	.
CASSFLRNGYTF	TGTGCCAGCAGCTTTCTCAGGAATGGCTACACCTTC	TRBJ1-2	12	TRBV7-2	.	.
CASSLGGRIDNEQFF	TGTGCCAGCAGCTTAGGCGGGAGAATTGACAATGAGCAGTTCTTC	TRBJ2-1	15	TRBV7-8	.	TRBD2
CSASPGVRDIQYF	TGCAGTGCTTCCCCGGGGGTGAGGGACATTCAGTACTTC	TRBJ2-4	13	TRBV20-1	.	.
CASSVVGRFDEQFF	TGTGCCAGCAGCGTAGTCGGGAGGTTCGATGAGCAGTTCTTC	TRBJ2-1	14	TRBV9	once	TRBD2
CASSLSPDSYGYTF	TGTGCCAGCAGCTTAAGTCCGGATTCCTATGGCTACACCTTC	TRBJ1-2	14	TRBV7-3	few	.
CASSLVGGDQPQHF	TGCGCCAGCAGCTTGGTCGGGGGGGATCAGCCCCAGCATTTT	TRBJ1-5	14	TRBV5-1	.	.
CATVGSQGGPGSRPQHF	TGTGCCACTGTTGGGTCACAGGGTGGACCGGGGTCAAGGCCCCAGCATTTT	TRBJ1-5	17	TRBV12-3/TRBV12-4	.	.
CASKTGFTSGYTF	TGTGCCAGCAAAACCGGGTTTACGTCTGGCTACACCTTC	TRBJ1-2	13	TRBV12-3/TRBV12-4	.	.
CASSQSGGQRTDTQYF	TGCGCCAGCAGTCAATCAGGGGGGCAGCGCACAGATACGCAGTATTTT	TRBJ2-3	16	TRBV23-1	.	.
CSVEKPQETQYF	TGCAGCGTGGAAAAGCCTCAAGAGACCCAGTACTTC	TRBJ2-5	12	TRBV29-1	.	.
CATQTGTETQYF	TGTGCCACCCAAACAGGGACGGAGACCCAGTACTTC	TRBJ2-5	12	TRBV2	.	.
CASSRDRAYGYTF	TGTGCCAGCAGTCGGGACAGGGCCTATGGCTACACCTTC	TRBJ1-2	13	TRBV3-1	few	TRBD1
CASSHHTGSLADSGANVLTF	TGTGCCAGCAGCCACCACACGGGCAGCTTGGCGGACTCTGGGGCCAACGTCCTGACTTTC	TRBJ2-6	20	TRBV14	.	.
CSARVGAKGYGYTF	TGCAGTGCTAGAGTCGGGGCTAAAGGCTATGGCTACACCTTC	TRBJ1-2	14	TRBV20-1	.	.
CSIRDGDQPQHF	TGCAGCATCCGGGACGGTGATCAGCCCCAGCATTTT	TRBJ1-5	12	TRBV29-1	.	.
CASGGAGVNEKLFF	TGTGCCAGCGGGGGGGCCGGGGTTAATGAAAAACTGTTTTTT	TRBJ1-4	14	TRBV25-1	.	.
CSVEGGTDQETQYF	TGCAGCGTTGAAGGGGGGACAGATCAAGAGACCCAGTACTTC	TRBJ2-5	14	TRBV29-1	.	TRBD1
CASSPVVAHTDTQYF	TGTGCCAGCTCACCAGTGGTAGCGCACACAGATACGCAGTATTTT	TRBJ2-3	15	TRBV18	.	.
CASSPGRQGETQYF	TGTGCCAGCAGCCCTGGGAGACAGGGGGAGACCCAGTACTTC	TRBJ2-5	14	TRBV7-9	once	TRBD1
CATSVANYGYTF	TGTGCCACCAGCGTCGCTAACTATGGCTACACCTTC	TRBJ1-2	12	TRBV15	.	.